The rows below give T cell receptor beta chains drawn from one sample of a study of breast tumors, draining lymph nodes, adjacent tissues. MiXCR, run by TCRdb on the multiplex PCR reads, gives a single entry per CDR3 protein. The sample includes some 200,000 distinct CDR3 sequences, 31% of them seen just once. The material sequenced was axillary lymph node tissue. These receptors all stem from a female donor with breast cancer. Some clones in this sample may be carry-over from other donors' samples. Both conserved end residues are part of each CDR3. A D gene is named only where the DNA matches it firmly. The size of a clone is reported for some rows only, either as once, few or many, or as a class for expanded clones.

>many|TRBJ1-4|TRBV7-9|.
CASSLVWGTNTTNEKLFF
TGTGCCAGCAGCTTAGTGTGGGGGACTAATACAACTAATGAAAAACTGTTTTTT
>.|TRBJ1-2|TRBV19|TRBD1
CASSSLPGQGDGYTF
TGTGCCAGTAGTTCCCTACCGGGACAGGGCGATGGCTACACCTTC
>many|TRBJ2-1|TRBV20-1|.
CSARPPGSSSLYNEQFF
TGCAGTGCTAGACCCCCAGGCAGCTCTTCCCTCTACAATGAGCAGTTCTTC
>many|TRBJ2-7|TRBV6-2/TRBV6-3|.
CASSYDRVYEQYF
TGTGCCAGCAGTTATGACCGGGTCTACGAGCAGTACTTC
>.|TRBJ1-1|TRBV6-6|.
CASRLNTEAFF
TGTGCCAGCAGACTGAACACTGAAGCTTTCTTT
>many|TRBJ2-5|TRBV3-1|.
CASSHQGGQETQYF
TGTGCCAGCAGCCACCAGGGAGGCCAAGAGACCCAGTACTTC
>many|TRBJ2-3|TRBV4-3|TRBD2
CASSQEGREGDTQYF
TGCGCCAGCAGCCAAGAAGGGAGGGAGGGTGATACGCAGTATTTT
>many|TRBJ2-1|TRBV20-1|TRBD2
CSARDPSGRAEYEQFF
TGCAGTGCTAGGGACCCGAGCGGGAGGGCCGAGTATGAGCAGTTCTTC
>many|TRBJ2-2|TRBV3-1|TRBD1
CASSPGGRGRTGELFF
TGTGCCAGCAGCCCGGGTGGAAGGGGGCGGACCGGGGAGCTGTTTTTT
>.|TRBJ2-7|TRBV7-9|TRBD2
CASSLGREGAGAAYEQYF
TGTGCTAGCAGCTTGGGCAGGGAGGGAGCGGGAGCCGCCTACGAGCAGTACTTC
>many|TRBJ2-3|TRBV5-8|.
CASSFRDTQYF
TGTGCCAGCAGCTTTCGAGATACGCAGTATTTT
>few|TRBJ2-7|TRBV13|TRBD2
CASSLRGRTSGGAIISSYEQYF
TGTGCCAGCAGCTTACGCGGCCGAACTAGCGGGGGGGCTATCATCAGCTCCTACGAGCAGTACTTC
>.|TRBJ2-2|TRBV15|TRBD2
CATSSRLADLTGELFF
TGTGCCACCAGCTCCCGACTAGCGGACCTCACCGGGGAGCTGTTTTTT
>many|TRBJ2-3|TRBV24-1|.
CATSDQGTITDTQYF
TGTGCCACCAGTGATCAGGGGACAATCACAGATACGCAGTATTTT
>.|TRBJ2-7|TRBV15|TRBD2
CATSSSVASGYEQYF
TGTGCCACCAGCAGTTCGGTGGCTAGCGGATACGAGCAGTACTTC
>many|TRBJ2-2|TRBV11-2|TRBD1
CASSSNRGTGELFF
TGTGCCAGCAGCTCAAACAGGGGAACCGGGGAGCTGTTTTTT
>.|TRBJ2-2|TRBV28|.
CAIEGVRDTGELFF
TGTGCCATAGAGGGGGTAAGGGACACCGGGGAGCTGTTTTTT
>.|TRBJ2-1|TRBV11-3|.
CASSPLRGGEQFF
TGTGCCAGCAGCCCCCTCAGGGGAGGTGAGCAGTTCTTC
>.|TRBJ2-1|TRBV9|.
CASSAAPGSYNEQFF
TGTGCCAGCAGCGCCGCCCCGGGGTCCTACAATGAGCAGTTCTTC
>many|TRBJ2-2|TRBV5-1|TRBD2
CASSLGLAANTGELFF
TGCGCCAGCAGCTTGGGACTAGCGGCGAACACCGGGGAGCTGTTTTTT
>many|TRBJ2-7|TRBV20-1|TRBD2
CSALPTTSGFPYEQYF
TGCAGTGCTCTCCCAACCACTAGCGGTTTCCCCTACGAGCAGTACTTC
>many|TRBJ2-1|TRBV14|.
CASRRSSYNEQFF
TGTGCCAGCAGGCGTAGCTCCTACAATGAGCAGTTCTTC
>many|TRBJ1-2|TRBV5-1|TRBD1
CASSLGQGRDGYTF
TGCGCCAGCAGCTTAGGACAGGGTAGGGATGGCTACACCTTC
>many|TRBJ2-3|TRBV7-9|.
CASSAQRAVLGGTDTQYF
TGTGCCAGCAGCGCCCAGCGCGCGGTGCTCGGGGGCACAGATACGCAGTATTTT
>many|TRBJ1-2|TRBV5-1|.
CASSPDSDYGYTF
TGCGCCAGCAGCCCCGACAGCGACTATGGCTACACCTTC
>.|TRBJ1-4|TRBV25-1|.
CASSARDPGRTTNEKLFF
TGTGCCAGCAGTGCTAGAGATCCAGGGAGAACAACTAATGAAAAACTGTTTTTT
>many|TRBJ1-6|TRBV6-6|TRBD1
CASSSPQGASASPLHF
TGTGCCAGCAGTTCGCCCCAGGGGGCATCGGCTTCACCCCTCCACTTT
>many|TRBJ2-2|TRBV5-1|.
CASSLGGENGELFF
TGCGCCAGCAGCTTGGGAGGGGAGAACGGGGAGCTGTTTTTT
>many|TRBJ2-1|TRBV15|TRBD2
CATTGGIRNEQFF
TGTGCCACGACCGGGGGGATTCGGAATGAGCAGTTCTTC
>many|TRBJ1-5|TRBV2|.
CASSEAERRNQPQHF
TGTGCCAGCAGTGAAGCGGAAAGGAGGAATCAGCCCCAGCATTTT
>many|TRBJ2-3|TRBV6-5|TRBD2
CASRRRGGEDTQYF
TGTGCCAGCAGACGCCGGGGGGGCGAAGATACGCAGTATTTT
>many|TRBJ2-7|TRBV20-1|.
CSARDLVRFREGEQYF
TGCAGTGCTAGAGATCTGGTAAGGTTTCGAGAGGGCGAGCAGTACTTC
>.|TRBJ1-2|TRBV6-2/TRBV6-3|TRBD1
CASRAPGQGTPTNYGYTF
TGTGCCAGCAGAGCCCCGGGACAGGGGACCCCCACTAACTATGGCTACACCTTC
>.|TRBJ1-6|TRBV20-1|.
CSAVGRYNSPLHF
TGCAGTGCTGTCGGACGGTATAATTCACCCCTCCACTTT
>many|TRBJ2-7|TRBV4-3|TRBD2
CASSQEATAGEQYF
TGCGCCAGCAGCCAAGAGGCAACAGCGGGGGAGCAGTACTTC
>.|TRBJ2-3|TRBV20-1|.
CSARLPGDGTDTQYF
TGCAGTGCTAGACTCCCGGGGGATGGCACAGATACGCAGTATTTT
>many|TRBJ1-5|TRBV4-1|.
CASSQDYQGRHQPQHF
TGCGCCAGCAGCCAAGATTACCAGGGAAGGCATCAGCCCCAGCATTTT
>.|TRBJ1-2|TRBV9|.
CASSVNPAGTVPGNTF
TGTGCCAGCAGCGTAAACCCGGCCGGGACGGTCCCTGGAAACACCTTC
>many|TRBJ2-7|TRBV29-1|.
CSVEAGSSYEQYF
TGCAGCGTTGAAGCGGGGAGCTCCTACGAGCAGTACTTC
>.|TRBJ1-1|TRBV5-1|.
CASSLESGMNTEAFF
TGCGCCAGCAGCTTGGAATCCGGCATGAACACTGAAGCTTTCTTT
>.|TRBJ1-1|TRBV7-6|.
CASSLGVCEAFF
TGTGCCAGCAGCTTAGGGGTTTGCGAAGCTTTCTTT
>.|TRBJ2-5|TRBV5-1|.
CASSLVGRGVGKETQYF
TGCGCCAGCAGCTTGGTAGGCAGGGGAGTGGGGAAAGAGACCCAGTACTTC
>.|TRBJ1-1|TRBV4-2|.
CASSQEGPWGAFF
TGTGCCAGCAGCCAAGAGGGTCCTTGGGGGGCTTTCTTT